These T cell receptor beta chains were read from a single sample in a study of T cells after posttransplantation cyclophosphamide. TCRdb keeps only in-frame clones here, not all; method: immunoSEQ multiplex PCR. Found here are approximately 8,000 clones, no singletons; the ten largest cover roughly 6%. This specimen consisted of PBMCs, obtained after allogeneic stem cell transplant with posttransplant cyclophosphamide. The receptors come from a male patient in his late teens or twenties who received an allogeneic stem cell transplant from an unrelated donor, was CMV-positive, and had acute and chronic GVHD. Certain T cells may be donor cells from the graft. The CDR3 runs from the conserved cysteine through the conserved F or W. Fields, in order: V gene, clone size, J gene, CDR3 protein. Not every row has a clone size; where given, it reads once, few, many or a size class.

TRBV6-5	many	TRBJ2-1	CASSLAGGLEQFF
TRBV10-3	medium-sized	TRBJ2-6	CAIRADRGEYSGANVLTF
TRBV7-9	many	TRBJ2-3	CASSPGTSGADTQYF
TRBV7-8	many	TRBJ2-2	CASSLGQGATGELFF
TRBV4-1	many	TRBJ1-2	CASSQDRVDNYGYTF
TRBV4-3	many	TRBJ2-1	CASSPGQAHGEQFF
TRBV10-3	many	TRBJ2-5	CAISELGPGPSIGLAGGETQYF
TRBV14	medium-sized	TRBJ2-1	CASSQTRLTNEQFF
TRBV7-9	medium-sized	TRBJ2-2	CASRSRSGELFF
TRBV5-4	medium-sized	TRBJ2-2	CASSSQGGDTGELFF
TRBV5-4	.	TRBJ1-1	CASSPSLRENAEAFF
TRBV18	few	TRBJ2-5	CASSGDRQETQYF
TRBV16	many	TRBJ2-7	CASSQGTVSYEQYF
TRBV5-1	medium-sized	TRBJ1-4	CASSLGGGGQEKLFF
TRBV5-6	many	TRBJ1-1	CASSPLTENEAFF
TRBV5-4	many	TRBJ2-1	CASSPGLAGAPSYNEQFF
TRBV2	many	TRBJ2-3	CASSVPGLAVTDTQYF
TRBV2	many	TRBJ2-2	CASKTGLAGGDTGELFF
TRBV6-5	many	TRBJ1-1	CASSYTRQSLYEAFF
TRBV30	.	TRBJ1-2	CAWRATGGLNYGYTF
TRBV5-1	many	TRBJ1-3	CASSHGQGKSGNTIYF
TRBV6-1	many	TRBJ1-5	CASSDGTVKSNQPQHF
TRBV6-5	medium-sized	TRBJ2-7	CASSYSRTESYEQYF
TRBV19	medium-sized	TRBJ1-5	CASGRAGGNQPQHF
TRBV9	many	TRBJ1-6	CASSAGQLNSPLHF
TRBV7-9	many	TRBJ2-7	CASSWDRSMLSYEQYF
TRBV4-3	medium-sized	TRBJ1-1	CASSQETGLAEAFF
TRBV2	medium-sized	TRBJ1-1	CASITDQGETEAFF
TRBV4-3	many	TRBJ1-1	CASSPARTENTEAFF
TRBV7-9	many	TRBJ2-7	CASSFLNYEQYF
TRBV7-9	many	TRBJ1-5	CASSLQGTGGNQPQHF
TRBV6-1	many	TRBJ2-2	CASSEVRNRMNTGELFF
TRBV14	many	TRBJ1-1	CASSLRGATEAFF
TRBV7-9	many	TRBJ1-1	CASSSRGGTRGTEAFF
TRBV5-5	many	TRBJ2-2	CASSLIADTGELFF
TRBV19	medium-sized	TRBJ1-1	CASSIEAGSEAFF
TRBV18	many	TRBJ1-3	CASSRNTGNTIYF
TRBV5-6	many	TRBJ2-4	CASSLDRQFGSKNIQYF
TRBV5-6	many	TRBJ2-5	CASSLVSGARETQYF
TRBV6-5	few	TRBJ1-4	CASSEFWSSEKLFF
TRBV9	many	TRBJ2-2	CASSVTPSGLNTGELFF
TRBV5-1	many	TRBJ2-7	CASSLDRTGQYF
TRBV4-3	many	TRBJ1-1	CASSQEPGDTEAFF
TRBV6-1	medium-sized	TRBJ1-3	CAIGRWGSPGNTIYF
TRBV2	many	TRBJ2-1	CASSTEGVYNEQFF
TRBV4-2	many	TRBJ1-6	CASSQDSGGNNSPLHF
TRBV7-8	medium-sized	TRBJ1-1	CASSLGVRQGKTEAFF
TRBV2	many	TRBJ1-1	CASSEARGTGAFF